The rows below give T cell receptor beta chains drawn from one sample of a study of blood T cell repertoires in COVID-19. Here immunoSEQ multiplex PCR was the method, and the copy in TCRdb shows in-frame clones only, minus some. The top ten clones hold 20% to 25% of a sample with over 75,000 clones, approximately 80% of them seen once. What was sequenced was peripheral blood. These receptors originate from a woman between 45 and 65 years old with acute or convalescent COVID-19. Each CDR3 is given with its conserved first and last residue. Fields, in order: D gene, V gene, J gene, CDR3 DNA, CDR3 protein. A D gene is named only where the DNA matches it firmly.

D: TRBD2; V: TRBV7-2; J: TRBJ2-7; DNA: TGTGCCAGCAGCTTAGCAGCGGGGAACTACGAGCAGTACTTC; CDR3: CASSLAAGNYEQYF
D: .; V: TRBV6-6; J: TRBJ2-6; DNA: TGTGCCACCAGGGGGGCATCGATCTCTGGGGCCAACGTCCTGACTTTC; CDR3: CATRGASISGANVLTF
D: .; V: TRBV5-6; J: TRBJ2-3; DNA: TGTGCCAGCAGCTTGGCCGGTCTTTTAGCAGATACGCAGTATTTT; CDR3: CASSLAGLLADTQYF
D: TRBD1; V: TRBV28; J: TRBJ1-2; DNA: TGTGCCAGCAGTAGACAGGGAGGCTACACCTTC; CDR3: CASSRQGGYTF
D: TRBD1; V: TRBV6-2/TRBV6-3; J: TRBJ2-3; DNA: TGTGCCAGCAGTTACCCGACAGGGACCTACACAGATACGCAGTATTTT; CDR3: CASSYPTGTYTDTQYF
D: TRBD2; V: TRBV4-2; J: TRBJ2-7; DNA: TGTGCCAGCAGCCCCCGGACTAGCTACGAGCAGTACTTC; CDR3: CASSPRTSYEQYF
D: .; V: TRBV7-2; J: TRBJ2-1; DNA: TGTGCCAGCAGCTTCATGCGGGGCAATGAGCAGTTCTTC; CDR3: CASSFMRGNEQFF
D: TRBD2; V: TRBV30; J: TRBJ2-3; DNA: TGTGCCTGGCAAAAAATCTCCGGGACTAGCGCAGATACGCAGTATTTT; CDR3: CAWQKISGTSADTQYF
D: .; V: TRBV18; J: TRBJ1-1; DNA: TGTGCCAGCTCCCGGGACACTGAAGCTTTCTTT; CDR3: CASSRDTEAFF
D: TRBD1; V: TRBV4-1; J: TRBJ1-2; DNA: TGCGCCAGCAGCCAAGCAGCATTGGGACAGGGGGCAAGGGATCACTATGGCTACACCTTC; CDR3: CASSQAALGQGARDHYGYTF
D: TRBD2; V: TRBV7-8; J: TRBJ2-7; DNA: TGTGCCAGCAGCTTAGTGGGACTAGGCTACGAGCAGTACTTC; CDR3: CASSLVGLGYEQYF
D: .; V: TRBV18; J: TRBJ2-4; DNA: TGTGCCAGCTCACCACTAGTGGACTCTTCCTACAAAAACATTCAGTACTTC; CDR3: CASSPLVDSSYKNIQYF
D: .; V: TRBV18; J: TRBJ1-2; DNA: TGTGCCAGCTCACAACAACAGGGCGAGCTAGATGGCTACACCTTC; CDR3: CASSQQQGELDGYTF
D: TRBD2; V: TRBV7-6; J: TRBJ2-1; DNA: TGTGCCAGCAGCTTTGGAACAAATAGCGGGAGTGGTAGAAATGAGCAGTTCTTC; CDR3: CASSFGTNSGSGRNEQFF
D: .; V: TRBV6-5; J: TRBJ1-5; DNA: TGTGCCAGCCACATGCAGGGAATGACCGAGCCCCAGCATTTT; CDR3: CASHMQGMTEPQHF
D: TRBD1; V: TRBV5-1; J: TRBJ1-5; DNA: TGCGCCAGCAGCTTGGGGGCTCAATCGACAGGGGATGGGCATCAGCCCCAGCATTTT; CDR3: CASSLGAQSTGDGHQPQHF
D: .; V: TRBV5-6; J: TRBJ2-2; DNA: TGTGCCAGCAGCTTGTCGGAGCGGAGAGTCACCGGGGAGCTGTTTTTT; CDR3: CASSLSERRVTGELFF
D: .; V: TRBV11-2; J: TRBJ2-5; DNA: TGTGCCAGCAGAGGACTGGGGCAAGAGACCCAGTACTTC; CDR3: CASRGLGQETQYF